The 27 T cell receptor beta chains reported below all come from one sample, sequenced in a study of cytomegalovirus exposure and HLA in healthy donors. Only in-frame clones appear in the TCRdb table, and some are missing; sequencing was by immunoSEQ multiplex PCR. Of about 150,000 clones in the sample, approximately 90% were seen once. Sequences were obtained from PBMCs. All receptors derive from a man aged 18 to 35 in good health and CMV-seronegative.

The V call is TRBV5-1, the J call TRBJ1-1; D is possibly TRBD1 (6 bases). Per the germline V gene, CDR1 is SGHRS and CDR2 is YFSETQ. The germline V and J ends were trimmed by 5 bases and 1 base, with 15 bases remaining between them. The CDR3 spans 15 residues. The CDR3, as DNA: TGCGCCAGCAGACCCCAGGGGTCTACGAACACTGAAGCTTTCTTT. Translation: CASRPQGSTNTEAFF.

The genes are TRBV7-2 and TRBJ2-2, with unresolved D. V lost 4 bases to trimming and J lost 3 bases, with 3 bases between them. The CDR3 is made up of 12 amino acids. In germline, CDR1 is SGHTA, CDR2 FQGNSA. Written as DNA, the CDR3 is TGTGCCAGCAGCTCCTACACCGGGGAGCTGTTTTTT. Protein sequence: CASSSYTGELFF.

Details on this clone: The sample has other DNA sequences that encode this CDR3 too. V gene TRBV7-9 combines with J gene TRBJ1-4; 9 bases fit TRBD1. V shed 3 bases and J 8 bases; nucleotides not matched to a gene: 4. CDR1 and CDR2 from the germline V gene are SEHNR and FQNEAQ (reference sequence). The CDR3 extends over 14 amino acids. In DNA, the CDR3 is TGTGCCAGCAGCTTGGGACAGGGCGACGAAAAACTGTTTTTT. Its translation: CASSLGQGDEKLFF.

The sample holds one count of this clone. The CDR3 protein is CASSSRQGYSGNTIYF. DNA for the CDR3: TGTGCCAGCAGTTCCCGCCAGGGGTACTCCGGAAACACCATATATTTT. The chain uses TRBV6-5 and TRBJ1-3; the D gene is possibly TRBD1 (6 bases). This CDR3 region has 16 residues. Germline loops: CDR1 MNHEY, CDR2 SVGAGI. V gave up 4 bases and J gave up 4 bases, with 17 bases separating them.

The V and J genes are TRBV15 and TRBJ2-1, with 10 positions matching TRBD2. V lost 5 bases and J lost 5; bases outside the gene matches: 12. Germline CDR1 LNHNV, CDR2 YYDKDF (reference sequence). CDR3 size: 17 residues. DNA of the CDR3: TGTGCCACCAGCGGGGCAGACAAGCGGGGGGGCGACAATGAGCAGTTCTTC. The encoded protein is CATSGADKRGGDNEQFF.

V is TRBV20-1 and J is TRBJ1-2; perhaps TRBD1 as D (5 bases). Trimming removed 4 bases at V and 5 bases at J, with 8 bases between. Per the germline V gene, CDR1 is DFQATT and CDR2 is SNEGSKA (reference sequence). There are 11 residues in the CDR3. For the CDR3, the DNA is TGCAGTGCTAAAGGGGTTTATGGCTACACCTTC. This encodes CSAKGVYGYTF.

The chain joins TRBV6-5 to TRBJ1-2; 8 bases agree with TRBD1. The CDR3 is made up of 15 amino acids. CDR1 is MNHEY and CDR2 is SVGAGI in the germline V gene. With V trimmed by 0 bases and J by 7 bases, 7 bases remained unmatched. This CDR3 is CASSYSAPGGVGYTF. Here the CDR3 DNA reads TGTGCCAGCAGTTACTCGGCCCCAGGGGGCGTTGGCTACACCTTC.

This clone has just one count. V gene TRBV13 combines with J gene TRBJ1-2; D gene ambiguous. CDR3 size: 13 residues. Trimming removed 2 bases at V and 8 bases at J, with 12 bases between. Germline CDR1 PRHDT, CDR2 FYEKMQ (reference sequence). The CDR3 DNA reads TGTGCCAGCAGCTTAAAAGTAGCGGGAGGCTACACCTTC. It yields the protein CASSLKVAGGYTF.

The chain is built from TRBV5-1 and TRBJ1-6; a possible D gene is TRBD1 (6 bases). This CDR3 contains 15 residues. Trimming stripped 7 bases from V and 0 bases from J, with 11 bases between. Germline CDR1 is SGHRS and CDR2 is YFSETQ. The CDR3: CASQTGSSYNSPLHF. CDR3 DNA: TGCGCCAGCCAGACAGGTAGCTCCTATAATTCACCCCTCCACTTT.

The V gene is TRBV18, the J gene TRBJ2-2, with D possibly matching TRBD2 (6 bases). The CDR3 spans 16 residues. CDR1 and CDR2 (germline): KGHSH, LQKENI. The V end was cut by 6 bases, the J end by 4 bases, with 18 bases between. CDR3 bases: TGTGCCAGCTCCCGAGACTCCCCCGGGGGCACCGGGGAGCTGTTTTTT. This encodes CASSRDSPGGTGELFF.

V usage is TRBV6-4 and J usage is TRBJ2-1; 10 bases align to TRBD2. V shed 4 bases, J shed 8 bases, and the junction held 8 bases outside the gene matches. The CDR3 is 15 residues long. CDR1 and CDR2 (germline): MRHNA, SNTAGT. The CDR3 region is CASSVLAGEVDEQFF. In DNA, the CDR3 is TGTGCCAGCAGTGTTCTAGCGGGGGAGGTGGATGAGCAGTTCTTC.

The CDR3 DNA follows: TGTGCCAGCAGGGGCGATGCAACTAATGAAAAACTGTTTTTT. It is translated as CASRGDATNEKLFF. The chain recombines TRBV6-5 with TRBJ1-4; D gene unclear. CDR1 is MNHEY, CDR2 SVGAGI, per germline. This CDR3 comprises 14 residues. The V end was cut by 6 bases, the J end by 0 bases, with 8 bases between.

The chain couples TRBV2 to TRBJ2-2, with 8 positions matching TRBD2. Germline values: CDR1 SNHLY, CDR2 FYNNEI. The CDR3 has 15 residues. Trimming removed 6 bases from V and 4 bases from J; junction bases left unmatched: 7. CDR3: CASRPGLAVTGELFF. The CDR3 DNA is TGTGCCAGCAGGCCCGGACTAGCTGTCACCGGGGAGCTGTTTTTT.

V gene TRBV19 combines with J gene TRBJ2-7, with a possible D match to TRBD2 (5 bases). Germline lookup yields CDR1 LNHDA and CDR2 SQIVND (reference sequence). The CDR3 has 12 residues. Trimming took off 3 bases at V and 3 bases at J, with 6 bases between the two ends. The CDR3 DNA is TGTGCCAGTAGTATGGGGAGCTACGAGCAGTACTTC. Translated, it gives CASSMGSYEQYF.

This rearrangement joins TRBV7-3 to TRBJ2-7, with a weak D call TRBD2 (6 bases). Germline assignment: CDR1 SGHTA and CDR2 FQGTGA. The length of the CDR3 is 13 residues. Deletions cut 4 bases from V and 6 bases from J, with 13 bases between. The CDR3 here is CASSSTPGVEQYF. CDR3 DNA: TGTGCCAGCAGCTCCACCCCGGGGGTCGAGCAGTACTTC.

The rearrangement links TRBV25-1 to TRBJ2-4; D unclear. Germline V CDR1 and CDR2: MGHDK, SYGVNS. Trimming removed 3 bases from V and 0 bases from J, with 9 bases in between. CDR3 length equals 15 residues. The CDR3, as DNA: TGTGCCAGCAGTGAGATGGGCCAAGCCAAAAACATTCAGTACTTC. Amino acids: CASSEMGQAKNIQYF.

The J gene is TRBJ2-7, the V gene TRBV21-1; the DNA was not used to check the table's D call, TRBD2. TRBV21-1 is listed as a pseudogene. This CDR3 region has 16 residues. The DNA for the CDR3 is TGTGCCAGCAGCAAGCTCAGCGCGGGAGGGCCCAGAGAGCAGTACGTC. Amino acid sequence: CASSKLSAGGPREQYV.

The count of this clone is one. CDR3 region: CASSVGTGGGYGYTF. Written as DNA, the CDR3 is TGTGCCAGCAGCGTAGGGACAGGGGGCGGCTATGGCTACACCTTC. This rearrangement joins TRBV9 to TRBJ1-2, with 11 bases lining up with TRBD1. From germline, CDR1 is SGDLS and CDR2 YYNGEE. CDR3 size: 15 residues. With V trimmed by 0 bases and J by 4 bases, 2 bases remained unmatched.

The chain joins TRBV6-1 to TRBJ2-5, with D unresolved. The CDR3 is 13 amino acids. V gave up 7 bases and J gave up 1 base, with 10 bases separating them. CDR1 MNHNS and CDR2 SASEGT come from the germline V gene. The CDR3 DNA reads TGTGCCAGCACCCCCGTACTCCAAGAGACCCAGTACTTC. Residues: CASTPVLQETQYF.

Remarks on this clone: The junction shows a germline mismatch at one end, possibly a read error. V usage is TRBV5-6 and J usage is TRBJ1-1, with D perhaps matching TRBD1 (5 bases). Germline CDR1 and CDR2: SGHDT and YYEEEE. This CDR3 is 15 amino acids long. As DNA, the CDR3 is TGTGCCAGCAGCTTGGGCGGTGGGGGGAACCCTGAAGCTTTCTTT. Amino acid sequence: CASSLGGGGNPEAFF.

This clone came up once. The rearrangement joins TRBV9 to TRBJ2-1; 7 bases fit TRBD2. This CDR3 has 15 residues. Germline CDR1 reads SGDLS; CDR2 reads YYNGEE. V lost 4 bases and J lost 2; bases outside the gene matches: 6. The CDR3 loop is CASSSGTTPYNEQFF. For the CDR3, the DNA is TGTGCCAGCAGCTCCGGGACTACCCCCTACAATGAGCAGTTCTTC.

V gene TRBV27 combines with J gene TRBJ2-7, with TRBD1 identical over 12 bases. With V trimmed by 6 bases and J by 4 bases, 10 bases remained unmatched. The CDR3 is 16 residues long. Germline V CDR1 and CDR2: MNHEY, SMNVEV (reference sequence). The CDR3 here is CASSRTGTGGRYEQYF. Written as DNA, the CDR3 is TGTGCCAGCAGCCGAACCGGGACAGGGGGCAGGTACGAGCAGTACTTC.

The gene calls are TRBV2 and TRBJ2-4; 7 positions agree with TRBD2. CDR3 size: 16 residues. Germline V CDR1 and CDR2: SNHLY, FYNNEI. Unmatched junction bases numbered 7, after V lost 3 bases and J lost 2 bases. The CDR3 sequence is CASSETGGSTKNIQYF. The CDR3 DNA follows: TGTGCCAGCAGTGAGACGGGAGGCTCGACCAAAAACATTCAGTACTTC.

This chain uses TRBV19 with TRBJ1-4; TRBD1 aligns across 7 bases. The V gene's germline CDR1 is LNHDA and CDR2 SQIVND (reference sequence). The CDR3 has 14 residues. Losses at the gene ends were 3 bases for V and 8 bases for J; bases not matched to a gene: 6. The CDR3 DNA reads as TGTGCCAGTAGTATCTGGACAGGTCAGGAAAAACTGTTTTTT. It codes for CASSIWTGQEKLFF.

The J gene is TRBJ1-2, the V gene TRBV6-5, with no clear D. The CDR3 has 12 residues. The V end was cut by 6 bases, the J end by 8 bases, with 13 bases between. The germline V gene encodes CDR1 MNHEY and CDR2 SVGAGI. The CDR3 nucleotides read TGTGCCAGCAGACGGGTCGGAGGGGGCTACACCTTC. Translating it yields CASRRVGGGYTF.

DNA of the CDR3: TGTGCCAGCAGTCCCTTGGCCGGGACAGCATATGGCTACACCTTC. It specifies CASSPLAGTAYGYTF. This rearrangement joins TRBV7-9 to TRBJ1-2; 7 bases fit TRBD1. CDR1 is SEHNR and CDR2 is FQNEAQ in the germline V gene (reference sequence). V gave up 6 bases and J gave up 5 bases; unmatched junction bases: 12. The CDR3 sequence is 15 residues long.

The chain has TRBV5-1 and TRBJ1-1; maybe TRBD1 (5 bases). The V and J ends lost 3 bases and 1 base respectively, with 10 bases between them. This CDR3 has 14 amino acids. CDR1 and CDR2 from the germline V gene are SGHRS and YFSETQ. The CDR3 DNA sequence: TGCGCCAGCAGCTCCCTGGGGGGGAACACTGAAGCTTTCTTT. Amino acid sequence: CASSSLGGNTEAFF.